What follows are 26 T cell receptor beta chains derived from one specimen sequenced in a study of blood T cell repertoires in COVID-19. Method: immunoSEQ multiplex PCR; TCRdb's copy keeps in-frame clones and lacks some. The top ten clones hold 0.95% to 1.5% of a sample with around 250,000 clones, about 91% of them seen once. Sequenced input: PBMCs or T cells enriched from blood (not recorded which). Receptors were obtained from a woman in her forties with acute COVID-19.

The chain joins TRBV11-3 to TRBJ2-1; 16 positions match TRBD2. Looked up from germline, CDR1 is SGHNT and CDR2 is YENEEA. V shed 5 bases and J 8 bases; nucleotides not matched to a gene: 9. CDR3 length equals 17 residues. This CDR3 is CASSQGLAGGPKDEQFF. The CDR3 DNA follows: TGTGCCAGCAGCCAGGGACTAGCGGGAGGGCCGAAGGATGAGCAGTTCTTC.

A single count supports this clone. The chain uses TRBV2 and TRBJ2-7; D is possibly TRBD1 (5 bases). CDR3 size: 15 residues. V dropped 4 bases and J dropped 2 bases, with 15 bases sitting between them. Germline CDR1 SNHLY, CDR2 FYNNEI. CDR3 residues: CASSVLGHGPYEQYF. DNA for the CDR3: TGTGCCAGCAGTGTTTTAGGACACGGACCCTACGAGCAGTACTTC.

There are a few counts of this clone. The rearrangement joins TRBV18 to TRBJ2-1; D ambiguous. Germline CDR1 is KGHSH and CDR2 is LQKENI. The CDR3 is 14 amino acids. The V gene lost 0 bases and the J gene lost 4 bases, with 7 bases spanning the gap. The CDR3: CASSPPSDYNEQFF. CDR3 coding DNA: TGTGCCAGCTCACCACCGTCAGATTACAATGAGCAGTTCTTC. The full variable domain, in which reference TRBV18 and TRBJ2-1 provide the parts outside the CDR3, is NAGVMQNPRHLVRRRGQEARLRCSPMKGHSHVYWYRQLPEEGLKFMVYLQKENIIDESGMPKERFSAEFPKEGPSILRIQQVVRGDSAAYFCASSPPSDYNEQFFGPGTRLTVL.

This chain links TRBV30 with TRBJ1-2, with D tentatively TRBD1 (6 bases). The CDR3 is made up of 12 amino acids. The germline CDR1 and CDR2 sequences are GTSNPN and SVGIG (reference sequence). V was shortened by 2 bases and J by 4 bases, with 8 bases between the two germline ends. This CDR3 reads CAWSQGIYGYTF. CDR3 DNA sequence: TGTGCCTGGAGTCAGGGGATCTATGGCTACACCTTC.

The V gene is TRBV28, the J gene TRBJ2-3, with 11 bases that match TRBD2. This CDR3 contains 15 residues. Germline assignment: CDR1 MDHEN and CDR2 SYDVKM. Trimming at V came to 3 bases and at J to 4 bases, leaving 3 bases not matched to a gene. As DNA, the CDR3 is TGTGCCAGCAGTTTTTATAGCGGGGGGGCAGATACGCAGTATTTT. It specifies CASSFYSGGADTQYF. The full variable domain, rest sourced from reference TRBV28 and TRBJ2-3, is DVKVTQSSRYLVKRTGEKVFLECVQDMDHENMFWYRQDPGLGLRLIYFSYDVKMKEKGDIPEGYSVSREKKERFSLILESASTNQTSMYLCASSFYSGGADTQYFGPGTRLTVL.

This clone was seen just once. The CDR3 region has the DNA TGTGCCAGCAGCCCTGGACAGTCCTACGAGCAGTACGTC. Translation: CASSPGQSYEQYV. This chain joins TRBV7-9 and TRBJ2-7; possibly TRBD1 for D (6 bases). Germline assignment: CDR1 SEHNR and CDR2 FQNEAQ (reference sequence). Trimming left V 5 bases short and J 1 base short, with 9 bases between. The CDR3 contains 13 residues.

The CDR3 region is CASTTLGEGHNEQFF. CDR3 DNA sequence: TGTGCCAGCACCACGTTGGGGGAGGGCCACAATGAGCAGTTCTTC. The chain is built from TRBV27 and TRBJ2-1, with TRBD2 matching 7 bases. CDR3 length: 15 amino acids. J lost 5 bases, V lost 7 bases, and 11 bases had no gene match. Germline V gene lookup returns CDR1 MNHEY and CDR2 SMNVEV (reference sequence).

The V gene is TRBV4-2, the J gene TRBJ2-7, with 7 positions matching TRBD1. Per germline, CDR1 LGHNA and CDR2 YNFKEQ. This CDR3 region has 16 residues. The junction had 11 bases not matched to a gene; V was cut back by 4 bases and J by 2 bases. The CDR3 region is CASSPADRDVTYEQYF. The CDR3 DNA reads TGTGCCAGCAGCCCCGCCGACAGGGACGTCACCTACGAGCAGTACTTC.

The V and J genes are TRBV13 and TRBJ1-6; 7 positions agree with TRBD1. With 5 bases clipped from V and 0 bases from J, the junction kept 7 bases outside the gene matches. The CDR3 totals 17 residues. From germline, CDR1 is PRHDT and CDR2 FYEKMQ (reference sequence). CDR3 nucleotides: TGTGCCAGCAGCAGCCGACAGGGAACCTCCTATAATTCACCCCTCCACTTT. As protein: CASSSRQGTSYNSPLHF.

The V call is TRBV5-1, the J call TRBJ1-2; 7 nucleotides agree with TRBD1. The CDR3 sequence is 14 residues long. V lost 4 bases, J lost 7 bases, and 10 bases stayed unmatched. Germline values: CDR1 SGHRS, CDR2 YFSETQ. The CDR3 reads CASSPGEGAAGYTF. CDR3 sequence (DNA): TGCGCCAGCAGCCCGGGTGAGGGGGCGGCTGGCTACACCTTC.

This sequence joins TRBV25-1 and TRBJ1-1; TRBD1 is a possible D gene (6 bases). V lost 7 bases to trimming and J lost 6 bases, with 21 bases between them. The CDR3 has 15 amino acids. Germline lookup yields CDR1 MGHDK and CDR2 SYGVNS. For the CDR3, the DNA is TGTGCCAGCACCCCACCGGCCGGGACAATCGCTGAAGCTTTCTTT. The encoded protein is CASTPPAGTIAEAFF.

This clone was counted between two and nine times. The chain has TRBV10-3 and TRBJ1-1, with 9 bases aligning to TRBD1. Looked up from germline, CDR1 is ENHRY and CDR2 is SYGVKD. The CDR3 runs 13 residues. V was clipped by 8 bases and J by 1 base; unmatched bases: 2. The chain's CDR3 is CAIDRGENTEAFF. The CDR3 nucleotides read TGTGCCATCGACAGGGGGGAGAACACTGAAGCTTTCTTT.

V usage is TRBV4-1 and J usage is TRBJ1-1; D perhaps matches TRBD1 (5 bases). The CDR3 runs to 20 residues. The germline V gene encodes CDR1 MGHRA and CDR2 YSYEKL. V was trimmed by 0 bases and J by 0 bases, leaving 23 bases between them. The CDR3 DNA reads as TGCGCCAGCAGCCAAGATCAAGGGAATCAGCAGGGCAGTGTGAACACTGAAGCTTTCTTT. Amino acid sequence: CASSQDQGNQQGSVNTEAFF.

The chain combines TRBV13 with TRBJ2-1, with TRBD2 matching over 7 bases. V shed 3 bases, J shed 7 bases, and the junction held 6 bases outside the gene matches. Germline V lookup: CDR1 PRHDT, CDR2 FYEKMQ (reference sequence). The CDR3 length is 14 residues. In DNA, the CDR3 is TGTGCCAGCAGCTTCGAGACTAGCAATAATGAGCAGTTCTTC. It translates to CASSFETSNNEQFF.

This clone was picked up one time. The rearrangement uses TRBV7-5 and TRBJ2-3; the table names TRBD2, a call not compared with the DNA. TRBV7-5 is designated a pseudogene. The CDR3 spans 19 residues. The CDR3: CARSLGLAGGPRGADTQYF. DNA of the CDR3: TGTGCCAGAAGCTTAGGGCTAGCGGGAGGACCTAGGGGGGCAGATACGCAGTATTTT.

This chain links TRBV27 with TRBJ2-3, with a weak D call TRBD2 (6 bases). CDR3 length: 14 amino acids. Germline V gives CDR1 MNHEY, CDR2 SMNVEV (reference sequence). Trimming cost V 4 bases and J 0 bases, with 8 bases left between them. The CDR3 nucleotides are TGTGCCAGCAGTTATAGCGGTAGCACAGATACGCAGTATTTT. Its protein is CASSYSGSTDTQYF.

V is TRBV10-1 and J is TRBJ2-2; 10 nucleotides agree with TRBD2. The V and J ends lost 3 bases and 5 bases, in that order; junction bases with no gene match: 3. The germline CDR1 and CDR2 sequences are WNHNN and SYGVQD (reference sequence). This CDR3 comprises 15 residues. CDR3 DNA: TGCGCCAGCAGTGATCTAGCGGGAGTTACCGGGGAGCTGTTTTTT. It codes for CASSDLAGVTGELFF.

V and J are TRBV2 and TRBJ2-7, with TRBD1 matching over 7 bases. There are 11 residues in the CDR3. The germline CDR1 and CDR2 sequences are SNHLY and FYNNEI. The ends lost 5 bases at V and 7 bases at J; junction bases unmatched: 2. In nucleotides, the CDR3 is TGTGCCAGCAGTAAGGACAGGGAGCAGTACTTC. Protein sequence: CASSKDREQYF.

V usage is TRBV6-1 and J usage is TRBJ2-7, with a weak D call TRBD2 (5 bases). Looked up from germline, CDR1 is MNHNS and CDR2 is SASEGT. This CDR3 spans 14 amino acids. The germline V and J ends were trimmed by 2 bases and 3 bases, with 11 bases remaining between them. This CDR3 is CASSEPGLNYEQYF. In DNA form, the CDR3 reads TGTGCCAGCAGTGAACCGGGATTAAACTACGAGCAGTACTTC.

The chain carries TRBV5-6 and TRBJ2-3; 13 bases are a match to TRBD2. In germline, CDR1 is SGHDT, CDR2 YYEEEE. CDR3 size: 18 residues. J gave up 4 bases and V 3 bases, and 11 bases lay outside the gene matches. The CDR3 DNA follows: TGTGCCAGCAGCTCGAAACCCGGGACTAGCGGGATGGCAGATACGCAGTATTTT. Its protein product is CASSSKPGTSGMADTQYF.

The gene calls are TRBV10-2 and TRBJ1-3, with TRBD1 matching 9 bases. CDR1 and CDR2 from the germline V gene are WSHSY and SAAADI. The junction had 8 bases not matched to a gene; V was cut back by 7 bases and J by 7 bases. The CDR3 is made up of 14 amino acids. The CDR3 is CASNNRGPDNTIYF. For the CDR3, the DNA is TGCGCCAGCAATAACAGGGGGCCCGACAACACCATATATTTT.

This clone has more than one count but fewer than ten. The V call is TRBV2, the J call TRBJ2-7; D possibly corresponds to TRBD1 (5 bases). The V end was cut by 2 bases, the J end by 2 bases, with 10 bases between. The V gene's germline CDR1 is SNHLY and CDR2 FYNNEI. The CDR3 is 14 residues long. The CDR3 DNA reads as TGTGCCAGCAGTGAACAGGGTAAGGCCTACGAGCAGTACGTC. This encodes CASSEQGKAYEQYV.

This clone was observed once. The chain has TRBV9 and TRBJ2-1, with a tentative D call TRBD1 (5 bases). The CDR3 covers 15 residues. The V gene's germline CDR1 is SGDLS and CDR2 YYNGEE. V was shortened by 3 bases and J by 6 bases, with 16 bases between the two germline ends. CDR3 region: CASSDQTRGPNEQFF. The CDR3 nucleotides read TGTGCCAGCAGCGACCAGACAAGGGGTCCCAATGAGCAGTTCTTC.

V gene TRBV27 combines with J gene TRBJ1-4, with D perhaps matching TRBD1 (5 bases). V lost 8 bases and J lost 5, with 9 bases in between. The germline V gene has CDR1 MNHEY and CDR2 SMNVEV (reference sequence). The CDR3 sequence is 12 residues long. The CDR3 sequence: CASGALNEKLFF. Here the CDR3 DNA reads TGTGCCAGCGGGGCATTAAATGAAAAACTGTTTTTT.

The rearrangement joins TRBV2 to TRBJ2-2; D may be TRBD1 (6 bases). V lost 3 bases, J lost 4 bases, and 18 bases lay in between. The CDR3 totals 17 residues. Germline CDR1 and CDR2: SNHLY and FYNNEI. CDR3 nucleotides: TGTGCCAGCAGTGAGAGGGGGTTGGCCGGGACCACCGGGGAGCTGTTTTTT. This sequence encodes CASSERGLAGTTGELFF.

The V call is TRBV24-1, the J call TRBJ2-1; TRBD1 matches 8 bases. Germline CDR1 is KGHDR and CDR2 is SFDVKD. This CDR3 region has 15 residues. V dropped 7 bases and J dropped 2; count of bases not matched to a gene: 6. This CDR3 is CATSRGQGTYNEQFF. CDR3 DNA: TGTGCCACCAGCCGAGGACAGGGTACCTACAATGAGCAGTTCTTC.